This T cell receptor (beta chain) originates from a study of T cell repertoires in cytomegalovirus infection. Germline assignment: CDR1 DFQATT and CDR2 SNEGSKA (reference sequence). The CDR3 is 13 residues long. V was cut by 6 bases and J by 0 bases, with 11 bases left in between. A single record per CDR3 protein comes from TCRdb applying MiXCR to the reads. The sample lists roughly 600,000 distinct CDR3 sequences; 20% to 25% were seen once. The sample was CD8+ T cells from PBMCs. The chain is built from TRBV20-1 and TRBJ1-1; unclear D gene. The sequence was obtained from a human donor in good health (CMV status not recorded). Some clones in this sample may be carry-over from other donors' samples. The DNA of the CDR3 is TGCAGTGCCGATCCCGGGATGAACACTGAAGCTTTCTTT. This codes for CSADPGMNTEAFF.